The following is a TCR beta chain sequence with its context. The antigen is undetermined. PCR used 60 Vbeta primers and 13 Jbeta primers. The protocol was immunoSEQ multiplex PCR, while the TCRdb copy is restricted to in-frame clones and leaves out a portion. The table has about 160,000 clones, approximately 80% seen once. This entry comes from a study of cytomegalovirus exposure and HLA in healthy donors. Study results and limitations: In a later analysis, CMV-associated beta chains were mostly HLA-associated, it appeared. Solely CMV serostatus was available to characterize immune exposure. Presence/absence analyses assumed roughly uniform sequencing depth across donors, which may not hold.

Germline CDR1 MNHNY, CDR2 SVGAGI (reference sequence). CDR3 size: 16 residues. The V gene end was trimmed by 2 bases and the J gene end by 3 bases; junction bases not matched to a gene: 7. This chain links TRBV6-6 with TRBJ2-7; TRBD2 agrees at 10 bases. The sequencing sample was made of PBMCs. The TCR sequence derives from a male donor in good health and CMV-seropositive. CDR3: CASSYRLTSGNYEQYF. The CDR3 DNA reads TGTGCCAGCAGTTACAGGCTAACTAGCGGGAACTACGAGCAGTACTTC.